This T cell receptor (beta chain) was identified in a study of blood T cells in healthy people across ages. Study as a whole: Template switching recovered approximately one barcoded beta molecule for every two T cells. Whole-study results and caveats: TCR beta diversity correlated strongly with naive T cell percentage. Diversity estimated from one million T cells was considered an underestimate.

As regards this clonotype: The antigen is undetermined. This clone may be a read error of a much larger clone one base away.

CDR1 and CDR2 (germline): LGHDT, YNNKEL (reference sequence). CDR3 length: 15 residues. Primers used in a second PCR of about 6 to 11 cycles were a sample-barcoded 5' primer and a J-beta primer mix. A template-switch adaptor that had 12 random nucleotides put a tag on each cDNA molecule. TCRdb passed the 5' RACE reads through MiXCR, listing each CDR3 protein once. The data show hundreds of thousands of distinct CDR3 sequences, with around 50% seen just once and about 13% held by the top ten. The sequencing input was blood. The clonotype originates from a woman older than 75 in good health. The V call is TRBV3-1, the J call TRBJ2-5; maybe TRBD2 (5 bases). The CDR3 is CVSSPMGGWQETQYF. For the CDR3, the DNA is TGTGTCAGCAGCCCTATGGGCGGGTGGCAAGAGACCCAGTACTTC.